The sequence of this T cell receptor beta chain was determined in a study of siplizumab effects on memory and regulatory T cells. Details on this clone: The antigen remains unidentified.

Overall study findings and caveats: Contribution to the alloresponse seemed major for naive T cells, which also seemed more diverse than memory cells. Alloreactive sequences from unstimulated CD4+ memory cells fell significantly with siplizumab.

The trim removed 3 bases at V and 5 bases at J, leaving 13 bases unmatched. This CDR3 comprises 17 residues. The repertoire was sequenced with immunoSEQ multiplex PCR; TCRdb's copy has only in-frame clones and lacks some. The data contain some 97,000 clones, over 90% of them singletons. This TCR was recovered from a human donor in good health. The chain carries TRBV5-3 and TRBJ1-4; 7 nucleotides align to TRBD1. TRBV5-3 falls under the ORF class, with uncertain function. The sample taken for sequencing was non-Treg CD4+ T cells sorted from blood. DNA for the CDR3: TGTGCCAGAAGCTGCTTTAAACAGGGGAAAATGAATGAAAAACTGTTTTTT. It yields the protein CARSCFKQGKMNEKLFF.